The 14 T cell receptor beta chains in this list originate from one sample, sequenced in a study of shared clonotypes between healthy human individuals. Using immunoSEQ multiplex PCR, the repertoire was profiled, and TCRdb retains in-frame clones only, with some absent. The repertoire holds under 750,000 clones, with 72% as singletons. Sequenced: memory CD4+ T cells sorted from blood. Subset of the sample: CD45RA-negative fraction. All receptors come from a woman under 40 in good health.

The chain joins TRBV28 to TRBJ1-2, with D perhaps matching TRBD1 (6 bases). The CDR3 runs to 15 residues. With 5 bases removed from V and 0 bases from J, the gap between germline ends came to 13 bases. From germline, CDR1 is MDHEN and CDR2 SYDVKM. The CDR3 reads CASSRTGPANYGYTF. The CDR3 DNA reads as TGTGCCAGCAGTCGTACAGGGCCGGCTAACTATGGCTACACCTTC.

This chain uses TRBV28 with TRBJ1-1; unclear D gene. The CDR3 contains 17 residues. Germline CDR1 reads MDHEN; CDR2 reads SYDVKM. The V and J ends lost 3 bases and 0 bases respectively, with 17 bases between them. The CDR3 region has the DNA TGTGCCAGCAGTTTCGGTAGGGCCCAGCCCATGAACACTGAAGCTTTCTTT. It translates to CASSFGRAQPMNTEAFF. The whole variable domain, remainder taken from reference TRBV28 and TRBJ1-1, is DVKVTQSSRYLVKRTGEKVFLECVQDMDHENMFWYRQDPGLGLRLIYFSYDVKMKEKGDIPEGYSVSREKKERFSLILESASTNQTSMYLCASSFGRAQPMNTEAFFGQGTRLTVV.

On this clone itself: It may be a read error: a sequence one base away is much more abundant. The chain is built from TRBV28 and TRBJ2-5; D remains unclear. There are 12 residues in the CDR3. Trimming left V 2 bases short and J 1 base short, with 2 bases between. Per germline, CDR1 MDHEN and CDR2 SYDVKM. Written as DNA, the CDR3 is TGTGCCAGCAGTTTAGCCCAAGAGACCCAGTACTTC. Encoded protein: CASSLAQETQYF.

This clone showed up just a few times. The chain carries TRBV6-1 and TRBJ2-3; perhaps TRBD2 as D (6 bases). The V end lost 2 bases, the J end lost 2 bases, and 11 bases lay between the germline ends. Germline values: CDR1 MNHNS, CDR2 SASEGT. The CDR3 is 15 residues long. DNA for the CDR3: TGTGCCAGCAGTGAACCTGGCGGGAACACAGATACGCAGTATTTT. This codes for CASSEPGGNTDTQYF.

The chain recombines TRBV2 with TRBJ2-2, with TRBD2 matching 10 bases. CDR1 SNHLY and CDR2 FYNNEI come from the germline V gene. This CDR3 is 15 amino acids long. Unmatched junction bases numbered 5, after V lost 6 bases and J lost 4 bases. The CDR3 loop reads CASRLASGGTGELFF. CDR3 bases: TGTGCCAGCAGGCTAGCTAGCGGGGGCACCGGGGAGCTGTTTTTT.

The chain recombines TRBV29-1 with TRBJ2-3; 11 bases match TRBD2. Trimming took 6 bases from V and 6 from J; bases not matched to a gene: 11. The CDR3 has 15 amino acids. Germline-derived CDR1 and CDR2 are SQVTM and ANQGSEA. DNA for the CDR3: TGCAGCGTCCTAACGGCTAGCGGGAGGTCGGATACGCAGTATTTT. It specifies CSVLTASGRSDTQYF.

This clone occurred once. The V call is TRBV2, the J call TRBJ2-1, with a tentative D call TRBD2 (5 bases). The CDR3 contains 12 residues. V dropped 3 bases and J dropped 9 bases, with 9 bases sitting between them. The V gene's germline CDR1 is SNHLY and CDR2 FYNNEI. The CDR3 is CASSDPSTEQFF. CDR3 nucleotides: TGTGCCAGCAGTGATCCTAGCACTGAGCAGTTCTTC.

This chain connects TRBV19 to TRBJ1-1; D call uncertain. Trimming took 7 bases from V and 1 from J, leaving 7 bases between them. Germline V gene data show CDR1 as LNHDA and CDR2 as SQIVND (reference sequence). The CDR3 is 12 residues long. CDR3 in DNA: TGTGCCAGTATAAAGGGGAACACTGAAGCTTTCTTT. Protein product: CASIKGNTEAFF.

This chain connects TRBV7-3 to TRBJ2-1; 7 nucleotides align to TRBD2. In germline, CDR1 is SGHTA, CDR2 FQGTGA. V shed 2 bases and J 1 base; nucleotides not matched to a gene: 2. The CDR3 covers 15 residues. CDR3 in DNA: TGTGCCAGCAGCTTAGCGGGAGAGTCCTACAATGAGCAGTTCTTC. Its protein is CASSLAGESYNEQFF.

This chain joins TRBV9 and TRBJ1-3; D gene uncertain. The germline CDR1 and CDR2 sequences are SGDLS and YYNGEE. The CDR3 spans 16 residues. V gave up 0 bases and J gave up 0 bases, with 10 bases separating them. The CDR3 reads CASSVGAGSSGNTIYF. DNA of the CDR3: TGTGCCAGCAGCGTAGGGGCCGGAAGCTCTGGAAACACCATATATTTT.

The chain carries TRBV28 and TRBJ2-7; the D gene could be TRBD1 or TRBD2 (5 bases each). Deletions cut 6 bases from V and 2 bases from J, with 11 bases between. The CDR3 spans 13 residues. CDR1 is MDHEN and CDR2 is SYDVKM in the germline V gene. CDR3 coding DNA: TGTGCCAGCAGCCGGGACGGACCCTACGAGCAGTACTTC. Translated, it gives CASSRDGPYEQYF.

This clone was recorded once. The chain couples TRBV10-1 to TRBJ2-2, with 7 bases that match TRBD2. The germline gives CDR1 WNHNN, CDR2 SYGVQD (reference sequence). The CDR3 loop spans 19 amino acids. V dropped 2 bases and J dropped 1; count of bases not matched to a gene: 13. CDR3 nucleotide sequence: TGCGCCAGCAGTGAGAGGTTTTCGTGGGGGGGACTGAACACCGGGGAGCTGTTTTTT. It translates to CASSERFSWGGLNTGELFF.

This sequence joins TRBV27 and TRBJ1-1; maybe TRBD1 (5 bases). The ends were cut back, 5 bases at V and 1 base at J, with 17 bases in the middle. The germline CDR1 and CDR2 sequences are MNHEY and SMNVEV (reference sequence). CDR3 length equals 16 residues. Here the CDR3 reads CASSGIRGRPNTEAFF. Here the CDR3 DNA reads TGTGCCAGCAGTGGGATTCGGGGACGGCCGAACACTGAAGCTTTCTTT.

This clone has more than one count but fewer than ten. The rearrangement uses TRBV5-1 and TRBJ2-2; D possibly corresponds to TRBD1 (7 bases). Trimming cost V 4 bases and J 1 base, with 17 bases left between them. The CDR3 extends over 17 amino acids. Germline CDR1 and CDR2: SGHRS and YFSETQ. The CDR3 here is CASSDTPGGLNTGELFF. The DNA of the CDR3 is TGCGCCAGCAGCGATACCCCAGGGGGGTTGAACACCGGGGAGCTGTTTTTT.